This T cell receptor (beta chain) was captured by sequencing in a study of T cell responses to AZD1222 COVID-19 vaccine. Whole-study results and caveats: Only a handful of AZD1222 recipients, several in all, had baseline seropositivity. Vaccine-related CD4 TCRs covered spike, predominating at 160-218 and 743-854. Researchers took repertoire samples only after the peak T cell response had come. Clonal diversity may have been underestimated, and the donors were mostly white British, with more females than males.

As concerns this clone: Antigen specificity is unknown.

The junction had 12 bases not matched to a gene; V was cut back by 4 bases and J by 5 bases. The CDR3 sequence is 16 residues long. Germline values: CDR1 KGHDR, CDR2 SFDVKD. This table comes from immunoSEQ multiplex PCR, and its TCRdb copy is limited to in-frame clones, with some not included. In the table there are about 93,000 clones, approximately 89% of which are singletons. Sequencing was performed on peripheral blood, taken on day 0 of MenACWY control vaccination. The chain links TRBV24-1 to TRBJ1-2; 7 nucleotides match TRBD1. The TCR originated in an adult in good health. The CDR3 nucleotides are TGTGCCACCAGTGACAAGAACAGGGGAGGGGTTTATGGCTACACCTTC. It yields the protein CATSDKNRGGVYGYTF.